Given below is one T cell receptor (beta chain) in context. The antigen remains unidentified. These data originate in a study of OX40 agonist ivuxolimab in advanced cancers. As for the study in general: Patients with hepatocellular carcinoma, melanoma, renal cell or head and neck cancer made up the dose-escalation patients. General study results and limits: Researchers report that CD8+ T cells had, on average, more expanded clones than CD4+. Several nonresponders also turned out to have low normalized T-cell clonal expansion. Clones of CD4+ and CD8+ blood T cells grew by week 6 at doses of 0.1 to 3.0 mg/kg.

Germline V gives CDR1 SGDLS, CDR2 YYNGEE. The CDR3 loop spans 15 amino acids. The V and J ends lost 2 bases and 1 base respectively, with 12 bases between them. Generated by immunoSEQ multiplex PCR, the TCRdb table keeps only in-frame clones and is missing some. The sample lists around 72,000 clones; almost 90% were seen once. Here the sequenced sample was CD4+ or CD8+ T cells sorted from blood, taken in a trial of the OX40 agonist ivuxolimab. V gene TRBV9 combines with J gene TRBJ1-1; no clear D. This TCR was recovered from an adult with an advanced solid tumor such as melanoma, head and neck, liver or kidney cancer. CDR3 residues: CASSVSAEGNTEAFF. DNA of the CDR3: TGTGCCAGCAGCGTTAGTGCCGAAGGGAACACTGAAGCTTTCTTT.